This entry lists 8 T cell receptor beta chains sequenced from one sample in a study of Ad26.COV2.S vaccination and SARS-CoV-2 variants. The table came from immunoSEQ multiplex PCR; TCRdb's copy has only in-frame clones and leaves some out. The profile shows more than 350,000 clones, roughly 90% of them singletons. Treatment reported: roughly 20 received Ad26.COV2.S at low or high dose, single or two shots; 5 received placebo; per-sample allocation not given. Samples were taken on day 63 after the first vaccine or placebo injection. The starting material was peripheral blood, obtained in a trial of Ad26.COV2.S vaccine versus placebo. These TCRs come from a person aged 18-60 years who received the Ad26.COV2.S COVID-19 vaccine or a placebo.

J is TRBJ1-2 and V is TRBV4-3, with 7 bases that match TRBD1. The length of the CDR3 is 21 residues. Per the germline V gene, CDR1 is LGHNA and CDR2 is YSLEER. V was clipped by 0 bases and J by 2 bases; unmatched bases: 21. The CDR3 bases are TGCGCCAGCAGCCAAGAGTTCTTTATGGGGCAGGGGGGACGCGAAAACTATGGCTACACCTTC. Translated: CASSQEFFMGQGGRENYGYTF.

The rearrangement uses TRBV29-1 and TRBJ2-7; 8 bases are shared with TRBD1. Germline CDR1 SQVTM, CDR2 ANQGSEA. V shed 7 bases and J 5 bases; nucleotides not matched to a gene: 10. The CDR3 is 13 residues long. CDR3 residues: CSGRGRLVDEQYF. In DNA, the CDR3 is TGCAGCGGCAGGGGGCGGCTTGTCGACGAGCAGTACTTC.

The chain links TRBV4-3 to TRBJ2-2, with D possibly being TRBD2 (6 bases). The CDR3 contains 14 residues. V was pared by 1 base and J by 4 bases, with 7 bases between. Germline CDR1 reads LGHNA; CDR2 reads YSLEER. CDR3 region: CASSQGRGTGELFF. The CDR3 DNA follows: TGCGCCAGCAGCCAAGGGAGGGGCACCGGGGAGCTGTTTTTT.

The rearrangement links TRBV27 to TRBJ2-1; the match to TRBD2 covers 13 bases. Germline values: CDR1 MNHEY, CDR2 SMNVEV (reference sequence). The CDR3 is 14 amino acids. J lost 9 bases, V lost 5 bases, and 4 bases had no gene match. The CDR3 DNA reads TGTGCCAGCAGTCCTCGGACTAGCGGGAGTGAGCAGTTCTTC. Its translation is CASSPRTSGSEQFF.

This sequence joins TRBV6-5 and TRBJ2-2; unclear D gene. CDR3 length: 15 amino acids. With 0 bases removed from V and 2 bases from J, the gap between germline ends came to 7 bases. Germline V lookup: CDR1 MNHEY, CDR2 SVGAGI. CDR3 sequence reads: CASSYSMRNTGELFF. CDR3 nucleotides: TGTGCCAGCAGTTACTCGATGAGAAACACCGGGGAGCTGTTTTTT.

As DNA, the CDR3 is TGTGCCAGCAGTGTACACTCCAGCACAGATACGCAGTATTTT. Translation: CASSVHSSTDTQYF. The chain links TRBV2 to TRBJ2-3; no clear D. V was cut by 4 bases and J by 0 bases, with 8 bases left in between. This CDR3 comprises 14 residues. Per germline, CDR1 SNHLY and CDR2 FYNNEI.

The V and J genes are TRBV6-5 and TRBJ2-1; 9 nucleotides align to TRBD1. With 5 bases clipped from V and 2 bases from J, the junction kept 4 bases outside the gene matches. CDR1 MNHEY and CDR2 SVGAGI come from the germline V gene. The CDR3 covers 15 residues. The CDR3 DNA reads TGTGCCAGCAGTCGGACAGGGGAACCCTACAATGAGCAGTTCTTC. Its protein is CASSRTGEPYNEQFF.

The V call is TRBV10-3, the J call TRBJ2-7; 11 positions agree with TRBD1. After removal of 6 bases from V and 4 bases from J, the junction contained 5 bases not matched to a gene. This CDR3 region has 14 residues. Germline V CDR1 and CDR2: ENHRY, SYGVKD. CDR3 DNA: TGTGCCATCAGAGCCCGGGACAGGGGGTACGAGCAGTACTTC. Its protein product is CAIRARDRGYEQYF.